Shown below are 24 T cell receptor beta chains from a single sample sequenced in a study of T cells after yellow fever vaccination. TCRdb reprocessed the 5' RACE reads via MiXCR and lists one record per CDR3 protein. The sample lists some 500,000 distinct CDR3 sequences; 13% were seen once. This sample comprised PBMCs, obtained on the day of the yellow fever booster vaccination. Receptor source: a young man who received the YFV17D yellow fever vaccine.

V and J are TRBV7-2 and TRBJ2-7, with D possibly TRBD1 on 7 matching bases. The CDR3 consists of 14 residues. Germline V gives CDR1 SGHTA, CDR2 FQGNSA. V lost 4 bases to trimming and J lost 3 bases, with 13 bases between them. The CDR3 DNA reads as TGTGCCAGCAGCTCCCAGGGGGGATTCTACGAGCAGTACTTC. Translating it yields CASSSQGGFYEQYF.

This clonotype came up many times. The chain employs TRBV7-3 and TRBJ2-1; 7 bases fit TRBD2. Germline V lookup: CDR1 SGHTA, CDR2 FQGTGA. Trimming took 0 bases from V and 2 from J; bases not matched to a gene: 1. The CDR3 length is 15 residues. CDR3 DNA: TGTGCCAGCAGCTTAACGGGAGGGCCCTACAATGAGCAGTTCTTC. Translated: CASSLTGGPYNEQFF.

This clonotype has just a few counts. In DNA, the CDR3 is TGCAGCGTTGGTGGGGTAATCGCAGATACGCAGTATTTT. This sequence encodes CSVGGVIADTQYF. The chain couples TRBV29-1 to TRBJ2-3; D uncertain. The CDR3 spans 13 residues. V lost 4 bases to trimming and J lost 4 bases, with 12 bases between them. In germline, CDR1 is SQVTM, CDR2 ANQGSEA.

This clonotype was seen more than once but under ten times. The V call is TRBV6-4, the J call TRBJ1-5; D gene uncertain. This CDR3 is built from 13 residues. The germline CDR1 and CDR2 sequences are MRHNA and SNTAGT. The ends were cut back, 8 bases at V and 1 base at J, with 9 bases in the middle. The CDR3 DNA reads as TGTGCCAGCGCCGACACCAGCAATCAGCCCCAGCATTTT. Amino acid sequence: CASADTSNQPQHF.

This chain uses TRBV29-1 with TRBJ1-4; D remains unclear. In germline, CDR1 is SQVTM, CDR2 ANQGSEA. Between the trimmed V and J ends, which lost 4 bases and 2 bases, there was a span of 5 bases. This CDR3 comprises 12 residues. The CDR3 protein is CSVVSTNEKLFF. DNA for the CDR3: TGCAGCGTTGTTTCGACTAATGAAAAACTGTTTTTT.

This clonotype occurred a few times. This chain links TRBV12-3 or TRBV12-4 with TRBJ2-7; 11 bases map to TRBD2. This CDR3 spans 15 amino acids. Trimming at V came to 3 bases and at J to 7 bases, leaving 8 bases not matched to a gene. CDR3 bases: TGTGCCAGCAGTTTGGCTAGCGGGAGGTATGGGGAGCAGTACTTC. Its protein is CASSLASGRYGEQYF.

This clonotype occurred many times. The V and J genes are TRBV19 and TRBJ2-1; 12 nucleotides agree with TRBD2. Trimming at V came to 6 bases and at J to 7 bases, leaving 4 bases not matched to a gene. CDR3 length: 14 residues. CDR1 and CDR2 (germline): LNHDA, SQIVND (reference sequence). The CDR3 nucleotides read TGTGCCAGTAGGACTAGCGGGAGTAGGAATGAGCAGTTCTTC. This codes for CASRTSGSRNEQFF. Full variable domain (outside the CDR3, taken from reference TRBV19 and TRBJ2-1): DGGITQSPKYLFRKEGQNVTLSCEQNLNHDAMYWYRQDPGQGLRLIYYSQIVNDFQKGDIAEGYSVSREKKESFPLTVTSAQKNPTAFYLCASRTSGSRNEQFFGPGTRLTVL.

This clonotype has a handful of counts. V gene TRBV4-3 combines with J gene TRBJ2-1; D is perhaps TRBD2 (5 bases). Trimming took off 1 base at V and 8 bases at J, with 15 bases between the two ends. Germline V CDR1 and CDR2: LGHNA, YSLEER. The CDR3 loop spans 15 amino acids. CDR3 coding DNA: TGCGCCAGCAGCCAAGGGCTAGCCGCTTGGGATGAGCAGTTCTTC. This codes for CASSQGLAAWDEQFF.

This clonotype was counted only a few times. This chain uses TRBV6-5 with TRBJ2-7, with D tentatively TRBD1 or TRBD2 (5 bases each). Deletions cut 1 base from V and 5 bases from J, with 12 bases between. Germline V lookup: CDR1 MNHEY, CDR2 SVGAGI. There are 14 residues in the CDR3. CDR3 region: CASSYFRGADEQYF. CDR3 nucleotides: TGTGCCAGCAGTTACTTTAGGGGAGCCGACGAGCAGTACTTC.

In this sample, this clonotype turned up a few times. The J gene is TRBJ2-5, the V gene TRBV18, with TRBD1 identical over 9 bases. Trimming took 5 bases from V and 5 from J; bases not matched to a gene: 6. CDR1 is KGHSH and CDR2 is LQKENI in the germline V gene. This CDR3 is built from 14 residues. The CDR3 reads CASSFRGQGETQYF. The CDR3 nucleotides are TGTGCCAGCTCATTCCGGGGACAGGGTGAGACCCAGTACTTC.

This chain connects TRBV7-2 to TRBJ2-1; D is unclear. This CDR3 is built from 12 residues. Trimming took off 6 bases at V and 6 bases at J, with 9 bases between the two ends. Germline CDR1 reads SGHTA; CDR2 reads FQGNSA. The DNA for the CDR3 is TGTGCCAGCAGTTCCTTTTTCAATGAGCAGTTCTTC. Its translation: CASSSFFNEQFF.

This clonotype was counted only a few times. V is TRBV3-1 and J is TRBJ2-1; no definite D call. The CDR3 consists of 15 residues. V dropped 2 bases and J dropped 2 bases, with 10 bases sitting between them. Germline V gives CDR1 LGHDT, CDR2 YNNKEL (reference sequence). The CDR3 loop reads CASSQSLVAYNEQFF. In nucleotides, the CDR3 is TGTGCCAGCAGCCAAAGTCTAGTCGCCTACAATGAGCAGTTCTTC.

This clonotype was seen more than once but under ten times. The J gene is TRBJ1-2, the V gene TRBV4-2; 10 bases are a match to TRBD1. Looked up from germline, CDR1 is LGHNA and CDR2 is YNFKEQ. After removal of 3 bases from V and 2 bases from J, the junction contained 6 bases not matched to a gene. The CDR3 has 16 residues. The CDR3 coding sequence is TGTGCCAGCAGCCAGCTAGGGACAGGGGCCAACTATGGCTACACCTTC. Translation: CASSQLGTGANYGYTF.

This clonotype was seen a handful of times. The chain recombines TRBV20-1 with TRBJ2-7, with a tentative D call TRBD1 (5 bases). This CDR3 is 14 amino acids long. The germline V gene encodes CDR1 DFQATT and CDR2 SNEGSKA (reference sequence). V was pared by 3 bases and J by 0 bases, with 12 bases between. The CDR3 nucleotides read TGCAGTGCTAGGGCGAACAGGAACTCCTACGAGCAGTACTTC. Its protein product is CSARANRNSYEQYF.

V and J are TRBV6-2 or TRBV6-3 and TRBJ2-7; 7 bases map to TRBD1. The CDR3 runs to 15 residues. The trim removed 7 bases at V and 1 base at J, leaving 10 bases unmatched. Germline assignment: CDR1 MNHEY and CDR2 SVGEGT. CDR3: CASTPHGTASYEQYF. CDR3 in DNA: TGTGCCAGCACCCCCCACGGGACAGCTTCCTACGAGCAGTACTTC.

This clonotype appeared many times. The chain combines TRBV20-1 with TRBJ2-7; 11 nucleotides match TRBD2. V trimming: 3 bases; J trimming: 5 bases; junction bases outside the gene matches: 9. The CDR3 spans 15 residues. Germline V CDR1 and CDR2: DFQATT, SNEGSKA (reference sequence). The CDR3 loop reads CSASRASGRRNEQYF. DNA of the CDR3: TGCAGTGCTAGCAGGGCTAGCGGGAGGAGGAACGAGCAGTACTTC.

This clonotype was found a few times. The CDR3 DNA sequence: TGCAGTGCTAGAGGGGTGGGGACTCGGGGAGAGGACACAGATACGCAGTATTTT. Translation gives CSARGVGTRGEDTDTQYF. The chain employs TRBV20-1 and TRBJ2-3, with D possibly being TRBD2 (6 bases). The germline V gene encodes CDR1 DFQATT and CDR2 SNEGSKA (reference sequence). Trimming took off 1 base at V and 2 bases at J, with 22 bases between the two ends. The CDR3 covers 18 residues.

In its sample, this clonotype was seen a few times. The chain carries TRBV20-1 and TRBJ2-7, with TRBD2 matching over 10 bases. Trimming cost V 6 bases and J 1 base; bases outside gene matches: 9. The CDR3 extends over 15 amino acids. Per germline, CDR1 DFQATT and CDR2 SNEGSKA (reference sequence). The CDR3 nucleotides are TGCAGTGCCCAGACCCTAGCGGGAGAGTCCTACGAGCAGTACTTC. It specifies CSAQTLAGESYEQYF.

The rearrangement joins TRBV11-2 to TRBJ2-2; TRBD2 matches at 8 bases. CDR1 SGHAT and CDR2 FQNNGV come from the germline V gene. The CDR3 has 13 residues. Trimming at V came to 4 bases and at J to 6 bases, leaving 1 base not matched to a gene. The CDR3 DNA sequence: TGTGCCAGCAGCTCCGGGAGGGCCGGGGAGCTGTTTTTT. Translation: CASSSGRAGELFF.

The V call is TRBV27, the J call TRBJ2-2; D not certain. The CDR3 has 15 amino acids. Trimming removed 3 bases from V and 4 bases from J, with 12 bases in between. CDR1 MNHEY and CDR2 SMNVEV come from the germline V gene (reference sequence). The CDR3 loop is CASSLIGVSTGELFF. The CDR3 DNA is TGTGCCAGCAGTTTGATTGGGGTGAGCACCGGGGAGCTGTTTTTT.

This clonotype was observed a handful of times. The chain couples TRBV5-4 to TRBJ2-7, with 7 bases fitting TRBD2. Germline CDR1 SGHNT, CDR2 YYREEE (reference sequence). The CDR3 has 17 residues. V lost 0 bases to trimming and J lost 5 bases; unmatched junction nucleotides: 14. CDR3 protein: CASSLGTRPTGGDEQYF. Here the CDR3 DNA reads TGTGCCAGCAGCTTGGGGACTAGACCCACCGGCGGGGACGAGCAGTACTTC.

The sample holds a few counts of this clonotype. The chain joins TRBV7-2 to TRBJ2-7, with 9 bases lining up with TRBD1. J lost 2 bases, V lost 6 bases, and 8 bases had no gene match. The length of the CDR3 is 15 residues. Per the germline V gene, CDR1 is SGHTA and CDR2 is FQGNSA. CDR3 protein: CASRVTGTGPYEQYF. The CDR3 region has the DNA TGTGCCAGCAGAGTAACCGGGACAGGGCCCTACGAGCAGTACTTC.

This chain links TRBV20-1 with TRBJ2-7, with 8 nucleotides matching TRBD2. Germline-derived CDR1 and CDR2 are DFQATT and SNEGSKA (reference sequence). J gave up 0 bases and V 3 bases, and 7 bases lay outside the gene matches. The CDR3 has 15 residues. This chain's CDR3 is CSASGGGRSSYEQYF. DNA of the CDR3: TGCAGTGCTAGTGGGGGCGGGAGGAGCTCCTACGAGCAGTACTTC.

The chain recombines TRBV28 with TRBJ2-2; 9 bases map to TRBD2. From germline, CDR1 is MDHEN and CDR2 SYDVKM. The CDR3 consists of 20 residues. Germline trimming cut 7 bases from V and 0 bases from J; bases unmatched to any gene: 18. The CDR3 DNA is TGTGCCAGCAATAGACCTCCCGGCGGGGGGGTAGGGGCGAACACCGGGGAGCTGTTTTTT. Translation gives CASNRPPGGGVGANTGELFF.